Shown below are 31 T cell receptor beta chains from a single sample sequenced in a study of monozygotic twins with inflammatory bowel disease. Reanalyzing the 5' RACE reads, TCRdb keeps one entry per CDR3 protein, without DNA. The sample table includes 300,000 to 350,000 distinct CDR3 sequences. Material for sequencing was blood. These receptors originate from a human donor with ulcerative colitis or Crohn's disease, or a healthy co-twin of an affected twin (not recorded which).

CDR3 loop: CASSTGTYYEQYF. The genes are TRBV19 and TRBJ2-7; TCRdb designates TRBD1, a call that cannot be tested without DNA. The CDR3 covers 13 residues. Germline values: CDR1 LNHDA, CDR2 SQIVND (reference sequence).

CDR3 sequence reads: CASNTGAPENYGYTF. The chain carries TRBV5-1 and TRBJ1-2; TCRdb indicates TRBD1, and absent DNA this call remains unverified. Germline CDR1 SGHRS, CDR2 YFSETQ. CDR3 size: 15 residues.

The gene calls are TRBV12-3 or TRBV12-4 and TRBJ2-1; TCRdb selects TRBD2, and the lack of DNA leaves this call unchecked. CDR3 length equals 17 residues. The CDR3 is CASSWGSGLAGGNEQFF.

The chain joins TRBV29-1 to TRBJ1-1. This CDR3 is built from 16 residues. Per the germline V gene, CDR1 is SQVTM and CDR2 is ANQGSEA. The CDR3 sequence: CSVNILRTLGYTEAFF. Together with reference TRBV29-1 and TRBJ1-1, the CDR3 gives the full variable domain: SAVISQKPSRDICQRGTSLTIQCQVDSQVTMMFWYRQQPGQSLTLIATANQGSEATYESGFVIDKFPISRPNLTFSTLTVSNMSPEDSSIYLCSVNILRTLGYTEAFFGQGTRLTVV.

This chain connects TRBV27 to TRBJ1-6. The CDR3 consists of 16 residues. CDR1 is MNHEY and CDR2 is SMNVEV in the germline V gene (reference sequence). The CDR3 reads CASSLSGRVYNSPLHF.

The chain couples TRBV6-1 to TRBJ2-7; TCRdb names TRBD1, which stays unverified in the absence of DNA. The CDR3 runs to 14 residues. From germline, CDR1 is MNHNS and CDR2 SASEGT. CDR3 protein: CASATGRSSYEQYF.

CDR3: CASSQEGGGAFNEQFF. The chain carries TRBV4-1 and TRBJ2-1; TCRdb outputs TRBD2, but without DNA this stays unchecked. CDR1 and CDR2 from the germline V gene are MGHRA and YSYEKL. There are 16 residues in the CDR3.

The chain is built from TRBV4-2 and TRBJ2-7; lacking DNA, the TRBD2 call made by TCRdb goes unchecked. Looked up from germline, CDR1 is LGHNA and CDR2 is YNFKEQ. This CDR3 contains 14 residues. Here the CDR3 reads CASSPGYVPYEQYF.

V usage is TRBV30 and J usage is TRBJ1-2; TCRdb indicates TRBD1, and absent DNA this call remains unverified. This CDR3 is 11 amino acids long. CDR1 is GTSNPN and CDR2 is SVGIG in the germline V gene (reference sequence). CDR3 protein: CAWSRDNGYTF. Full variable domain (outside the CDR3, taken from reference TRBV30 and TRBJ1-2): SQTIHQWPATLVQPVGSPLSLECTVEGTSNPNLYWYRQAAGRGLQLLFYSVGIGQISSEVPQNLSASRPQDRQFILSSKKLLLSDSGFYLCAWSRDNGYTFGSGTRLTVV.

J is TRBJ2-2 and V is TRBV5-1; checking the TCRdb D call of TRBD1 is not possible without DNA. The CDR3 contains 15 residues. The germline gives CDR1 SGHRS, CDR2 YFSETQ. The CDR3 sequence: CASRPGAGVTGELFF.

The chain carries TRBV7-2 and TRBJ1-5; TCRdb gives TRBD1 as the D gene, but with no DNA this cannot be confirmed. Per germline, CDR1 SGHTA and CDR2 FQGNSA. The CDR3 covers 14 residues. The CDR3 is CASSGGGPGQPQHF.

The chain recombines TRBV4-3 with TRBJ2-4; there is no DNA to check the TCRdb D call of TRBD1. CDR3 length: 17 amino acids. Germline V gene data show CDR1 as LGHNA and CDR2 as YSLEER. Here the CDR3 reads CASSQDAGAITKNIQYF.

The chain employs TRBV11-1 and TRBJ1-5; TCRdb names TRBD1, which stays unverified in the absence of DNA. The CDR3 extends over 18 amino acids. The V gene's germline CDR1 is SGHAT and CDR2 FQDESV (reference sequence). The chain's CDR3 is CASSAYSGTANSNQPQHF.

The rearrangement uses TRBV7-2 and TRBJ2-2. The CDR3 runs 13 residues. Germline lookup yields CDR1 SGHTA and CDR2 FQGNSA. The CDR3 spells CASIPKNTGELFF. Full variable domain (rest looked up from reference TRBV7-2 and TRBJ2-2): GAGVSQSPSNKVTEKGKDVELRCDPISGHTALYWYRQSLGQGLEFLIYFQGNSAPDKSGLPSDRFSAERTGGSVSTLTIQRTQQEDSAVYLCASIPKNTGELFFGEGSRLTVL.

The chain is built from TRBV3-1 and TRBJ1-4. The CDR3 is 11 residues long. The germline V gene encodes CDR1 LGHDT and CDR2 YNNKEL (reference sequence). The CDR3 protein is CASGENEKLFF.

V gene TRBV9 combines with J gene TRBJ1-4; TCRdb's D gene call, TRBD1, goes unchecked for lack of DNA. In germline, CDR1 is SGDLS, CDR2 YYNGEE. This CDR3 region has 15 residues. The CDR3 is CASSAQGSTNEKLFF.

This CDR3 is CASSFKAGPYNEQFF. V gene TRBV7-2 combines with J gene TRBJ2-1; no DNA is available, so the TRBD2 call from TCRdb remains unchecked. This CDR3 is 15 amino acids long. The V gene's germline CDR1 is SGHTA and CDR2 FQGNSA.

The chain combines TRBV28 with TRBJ2-1; the TCRdb call, TRBD2, lacks DNA for checking. Germline loops: CDR1 MDHEN, CDR2 SYDVKM. This CDR3 has 18 amino acids. This CDR3 is CASSLGLAGVHNVDEQFF.

The chain uses TRBV20-1 and TRBJ2-3; TCRdb's assignment of TRBD2 cannot be checked, as there is no DNA. There are 16 residues in the CDR3. The germline gives CDR1 DFQATT, CDR2 SNEGSKA (reference sequence). This CDR3 reads CSAPPRRAGNTDTQYF.

This chain uses TRBV5-1 with TRBJ2-3. Germline CDR1 reads SGHRS; CDR2 reads YFSETQ. CDR3 length equals 16 residues. The chain's CDR3 is CASSYILESSTDTQYF.

The rearrangement uses TRBV28 and TRBJ2-5. The germline V gene encodes CDR1 MDHEN and CDR2 SYDVKM. The CDR3 runs to 16 residues. CDR3 loop: CASSSGTRGYQETQYF.

The rearrangement uses TRBV5-1 and TRBJ1-5; the TRBD1 assignment by TCRdb is unverifiable without DNA. The CDR3 loop spans 12 amino acids. Germline CDR1 SGHRS, CDR2 YFSETQ. The CDR3 sequence is CASHTGNQPQHF. The entire variable domain, with the rest obtained from reference TRBV5-1 and TRBJ1-5, is as follows: KAGVTQTPRYLIKTRGQQVTLSCSPISGHRSVSWYQQTPGQGLQFLFEYFSETQRNKGNFPGRFSGRQFSNSRSEMNVSTLELGDSALYLCASHTGNQPQHFGDGTRLSIL.

The gene calls are TRBV6-5 and TRBJ2-7; TCRdb's assignment of TRBD2 cannot be checked, as there is no DNA. The CDR3 has 15 amino acids. The V gene's germline CDR1 is MNHEY and CDR2 SVGAGI. CDR3 region: CASSYATSGRYEQYF.

This rearrangement joins TRBV5-1 to TRBJ2-3; TCRdb's assignment of TRBD1 cannot be checked, as there is no DNA. The CDR3 spans 16 residues. Germline V gene data show CDR1 as SGHRS and CDR2 as YFSETQ. The CDR3 region is CASSFSGRPSTDTQYF.

The genes are TRBV30 and TRBJ2-7. Looked up from germline, CDR1 is GTSNPN and CDR2 is SVGIG (reference sequence). The CDR3 is made up of 13 amino acids. The CDR3 sequence: CAWSLHGAYEQYF.

This chain links TRBV10-1 with TRBJ2-5; the D gene TCRdb calls, TRBD2, cannot be checked with no DNA. Germline CDR1 is WNHNN and CDR2 is SYGVQD (reference sequence). This CDR3 has 14 residues. The CDR3 protein is CASSAPGGSGTQYF.

CDR3: CSARGGNEQYF. The rearrangement joins TRBV20-1 to TRBJ2-7; the D gene TCRdb calls, TRBD1, cannot be checked with no DNA. Germline CDR1 and CDR2: DFQATT and SNEGSKA (reference sequence). CDR3 length equals 11 residues.

This sequence joins TRBV27 and TRBJ2-7; TCRdb picks TRBD2, but there is no DNA to check that call. CDR3 size: 15 residues. Germline values: CDR1 MNHEY, CDR2 SMNVEV (reference sequence). The CDR3 loop is CASSPIADMSYEQYF.

The rearrangement joins TRBV20-1 to TRBJ2-1; TCRdb reports TRBD1, a call that lacks DNA to check it against. From germline, CDR1 is DFQATT and CDR2 SNEGSKA (reference sequence). The CDR3 is 14 residues long. The CDR3: CSAISGTGSTEQFF.

The gene calls are TRBV5-4 and TRBJ2-1; no DNA is available, so the TRBD1 call from TCRdb remains unchecked. The CDR3 is 14 residues long. Germline V gives CDR1 SGHNT, CDR2 YYREEE (reference sequence). The CDR3 protein is CASSSSGTGNEQFF.

V is TRBV7-8 and J is TRBJ1-2; the TRBD1 assignment by TCRdb is unverifiable without DNA. This CDR3 contains 14 residues. The germline CDR1 and CDR2 sequences are SGHVS and FQNEAQ. CDR3 in amino acids: CASSPGQGPYGYTF.